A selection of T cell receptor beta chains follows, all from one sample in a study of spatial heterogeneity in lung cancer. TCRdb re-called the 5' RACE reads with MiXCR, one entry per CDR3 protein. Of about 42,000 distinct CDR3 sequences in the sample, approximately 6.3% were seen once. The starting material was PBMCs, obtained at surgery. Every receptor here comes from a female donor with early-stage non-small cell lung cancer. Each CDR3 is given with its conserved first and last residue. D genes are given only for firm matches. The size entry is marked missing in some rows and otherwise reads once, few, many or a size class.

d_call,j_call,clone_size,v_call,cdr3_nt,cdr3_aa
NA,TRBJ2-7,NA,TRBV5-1,TGCGCCAGCAGCTTGTTTGATGAAGCAGGGGAGCAGTACTTC,CASSLFDEAGEQYF
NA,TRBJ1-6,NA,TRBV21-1,TGTGCCAGCAGCCCACTGGGGGCAGGGCATAATTCACCCCTCCACTTT,CASSPLGAGHNSPLHF
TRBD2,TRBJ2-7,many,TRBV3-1,TGTGCCAGCAGCCAACTAGCGGGCTACGAGCAGTACTTC,CASSQLAGYEQYF
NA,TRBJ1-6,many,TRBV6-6,TGTGCCAGCAGTGCATCCGGGACCGCACCCCTCCACTTT,CASSASGTAPLHF
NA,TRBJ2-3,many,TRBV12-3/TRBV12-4,TGTGCCAGCAGCTTAGGGACCCCTGAGGCAGATACGCAGTATTTT,CASSLGTPEADTQYF
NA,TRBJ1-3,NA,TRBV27,TGTGCCAACAGCCGCGACAGTACTGGAAACACCATATATTTT,CANSRDSTGNTIYF
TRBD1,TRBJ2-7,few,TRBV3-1,TGTGCCAGCAGCCAAGGGACAGGGGGCAAGTACTTC,CASSQGTGGKYF
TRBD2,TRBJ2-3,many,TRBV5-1,TGCGCCAGCAGCGAGGGACTAGCGATATCAGATACGCAGTATTTT,CASSEGLAISDTQYF
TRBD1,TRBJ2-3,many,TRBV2,TGTGCCAGCTCAGGGGGCTGGGATACGCAGTATTTT,CASSGGWDTQYF
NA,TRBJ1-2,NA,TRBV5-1,TGCGCCAGCAGCTTGGAAGGAGATTTACGTGGCTACACCTTC,CASSLEGDLRGYTF
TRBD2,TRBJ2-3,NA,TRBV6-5,TGTGCCAGCACCTTGACTAGCGGAGGGGGAAATACGCAGTATTTT,CASTLTSGGGNTQYF
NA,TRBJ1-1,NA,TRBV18,TGTGCCAGCTCAGTGGACGGGAACACTGAAGCTTTCTTT,CASSVDGNTEAFF
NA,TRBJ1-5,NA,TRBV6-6,TGTGCCAGCGGACAACCCAATCAGCCCCAGCATTTT,CASGQPNQPQHF
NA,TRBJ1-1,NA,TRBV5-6,TGTGCCAGCAGCTCCGTGGGGAGCGCTGAAGCTTTCTTT,CASSSVGSAEAFF
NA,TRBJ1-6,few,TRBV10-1,TGCGCCAGCAGTGAGGGAGATTCACCCCTCCACTTT,CASSEGDSPLHF
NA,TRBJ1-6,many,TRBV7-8,TGTGCCAGCAGCTTAGGGGGTTATAATTCACCCCTCCACTTT,CASSLGGYNSPLHF